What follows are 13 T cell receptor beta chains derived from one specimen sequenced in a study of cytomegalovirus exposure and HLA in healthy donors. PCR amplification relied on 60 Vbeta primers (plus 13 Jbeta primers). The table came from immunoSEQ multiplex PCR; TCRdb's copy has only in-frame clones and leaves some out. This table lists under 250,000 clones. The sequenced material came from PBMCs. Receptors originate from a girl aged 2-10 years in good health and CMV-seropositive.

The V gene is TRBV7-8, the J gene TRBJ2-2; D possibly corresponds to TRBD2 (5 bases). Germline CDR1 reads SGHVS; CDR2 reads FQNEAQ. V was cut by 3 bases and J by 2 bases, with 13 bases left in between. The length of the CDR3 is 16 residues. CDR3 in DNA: TGTGCCAGCAGCTTGGCGACCAGCGGTAACACCGGGGAGCTGTTTTTT. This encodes CASSLATSGNTGELFF.

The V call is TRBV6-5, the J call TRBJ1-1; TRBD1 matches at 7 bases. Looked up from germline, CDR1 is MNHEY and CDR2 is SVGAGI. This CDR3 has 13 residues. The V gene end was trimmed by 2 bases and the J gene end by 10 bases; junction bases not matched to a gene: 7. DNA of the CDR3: TGTGCCAGCAGTTACAACAGGGGACATAGAGCTTTCTTT. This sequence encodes CASSYNRGHRAFF.

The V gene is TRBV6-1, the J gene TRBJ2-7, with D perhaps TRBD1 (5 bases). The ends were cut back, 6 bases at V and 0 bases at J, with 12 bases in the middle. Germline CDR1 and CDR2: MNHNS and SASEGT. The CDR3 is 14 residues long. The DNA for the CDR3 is TGTGCCAGCAGGGAACAGGTGAGCTCCTACGAGCAGTACTTC. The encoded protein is CASREQVSSYEQYF.

The chain's CDR3 is CASSLSLGQELSYEQYF. Written as DNA, the CDR3 is TGTGCCAGCAGTTTATCCCTCGGACAGGAGCTCTCCTACGAGCAGTACTTC. The chain has TRBV27 and TRBJ2-7; 7 bases align to TRBD1. The CDR3 is made up of 17 amino acids. V dropped 0 bases and J dropped 0; count of bases not matched to a gene: 8. CDR1 MNHEY and CDR2 SMNVEV come from the germline V gene (reference sequence).

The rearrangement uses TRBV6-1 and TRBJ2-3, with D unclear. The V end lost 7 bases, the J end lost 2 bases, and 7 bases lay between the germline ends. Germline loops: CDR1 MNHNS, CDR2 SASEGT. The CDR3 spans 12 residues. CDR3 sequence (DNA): TGTGCCAGCACGGTAGCCACAGATACGCAGTATTTT. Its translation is CASTVATDTQYF.

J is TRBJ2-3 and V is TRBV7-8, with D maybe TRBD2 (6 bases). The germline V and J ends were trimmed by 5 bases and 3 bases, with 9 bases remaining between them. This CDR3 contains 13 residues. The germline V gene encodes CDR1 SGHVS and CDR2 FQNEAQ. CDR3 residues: CASSPEGTDTQYF. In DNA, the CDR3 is TGTGCCAGCAGCCCGGAGGGAACAGATACGCAGTATTTT.

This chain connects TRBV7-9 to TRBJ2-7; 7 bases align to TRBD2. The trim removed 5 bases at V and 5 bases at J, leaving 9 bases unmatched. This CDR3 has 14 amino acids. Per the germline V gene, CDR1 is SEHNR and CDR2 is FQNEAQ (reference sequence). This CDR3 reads CASSHLVGGDEQYF. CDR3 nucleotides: TGTGCCAGCAGCCATTTGGTGGGGGGGGACGAGCAGTACTTC.

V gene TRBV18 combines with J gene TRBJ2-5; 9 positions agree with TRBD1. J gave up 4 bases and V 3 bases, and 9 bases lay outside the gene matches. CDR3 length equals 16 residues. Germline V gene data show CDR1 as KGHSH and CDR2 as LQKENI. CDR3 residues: CASSPPGTGSRETQYF. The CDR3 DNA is TGTGCCAGCTCACCGCCCGGGACAGGGTCCAGAGAGACCCAGTACTTC.

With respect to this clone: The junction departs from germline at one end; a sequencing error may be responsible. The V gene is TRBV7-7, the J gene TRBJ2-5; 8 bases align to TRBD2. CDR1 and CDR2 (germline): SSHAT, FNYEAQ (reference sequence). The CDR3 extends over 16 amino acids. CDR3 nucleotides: TGTGCTAGCAGCTCCAGCCGGGAGGGTCGCTCGAAGACCCAGTACTTC. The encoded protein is CASSSSREGRSKTQYF.

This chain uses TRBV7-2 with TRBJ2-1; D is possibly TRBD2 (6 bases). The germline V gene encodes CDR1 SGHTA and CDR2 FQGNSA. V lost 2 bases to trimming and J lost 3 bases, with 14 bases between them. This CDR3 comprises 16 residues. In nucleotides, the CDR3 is TGTGCCAGCAGCTTATCTTCGGGAGTGCACTACAATGAGCAGTTCTTC. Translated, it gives CASSLSSGVHYNEQFF.

In nucleotides, the CDR3 is TGTGCCAGCAGCTTAGACCGCGGGAAGAGAGAGACCCAGTACTTC. This translates into CASSLDRGKRETQYF. V usage is TRBV7-2 and J usage is TRBJ2-5, with a possible D match to TRBD2 (6 bases). Per germline, CDR1 SGHTA and CDR2 FQGNSA. V was cut by 1 base and J by 4 bases, with 13 bases left in between. The CDR3 has 15 amino acids. Full variable domain (rest looked up from reference TRBV7-2 and TRBJ2-5): GAGVSQSPSNKVTEKGKDVELRCDPISGHTALYWYRQSLGQGLEFLIYFQGNSAPDKSGLPSDRFSAERTGGSVSTLTIQRTQQEDSAVYLCASSLDRGKRETQYFGPGTRLLVL.

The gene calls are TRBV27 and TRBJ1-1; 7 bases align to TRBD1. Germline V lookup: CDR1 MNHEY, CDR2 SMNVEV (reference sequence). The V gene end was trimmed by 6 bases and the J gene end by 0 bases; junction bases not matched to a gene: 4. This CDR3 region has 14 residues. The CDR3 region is CASSPRGLNTEAFF. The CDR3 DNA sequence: TGTGCCAGCAGCCCCAGGGGGTTGAACACTGAAGCTTTCTTT.

CDR3: CASSGQTYEAFF. In DNA, the CDR3 is TGTGCCAGTAGCGGACAGACATATGAAGCTTTCTTT. The V call is TRBV19, the J call TRBJ1-1, with D tentatively TRBD1 (6 bases). The CDR3 loop spans 12 amino acids. Looked up from germline, CDR1 is LNHDA and CDR2 is SQIVND (reference sequence). Trimming removed 6 bases from V and 7 bases from J, with 12 bases in between.